The rows below give T cell receptor beta chains drawn from one sample of a study of vaccination and CD4 T cells after COVID-19. The antigens for these receptors are not known. MiXCR, applied by TCRdb to the PCR reads, yields one record per CDR3 protein. The table has around 15,000 distinct CDR3 sequences, roughly 61% seen once. What was sequenced was CD4+ T cells from blood, cultured in vitro. The receptor set was obtained from a human donor who had recovered from COVID-19. The CDR3 runs from the conserved cysteine through the conserved F or W. Fields, in order: J gene, clone size, D gene, CDR3 length, V gene, CDR3 DNA, CDR3 protein. D genes are given only for firm matches. Only some rows state a clone size, as once, few, many or a class for expanded clones.

>TRBJ2-3|NA|TRBD1|13|TRBV6-1
TGTGCCACTACAGGGGGCGGCACAGATACGCAGTATTTT
CATTGGGTDTQYF
>TRBJ1-6|NA|NA|14|TRBV27
TGTGCCAGCAGTTTCGGCAGGGGTAGGTCACCCCTCCACTTT
CASSFGRGRSPLHF
>TRBJ2-5|NA|TRBD2|14|TRBV7-6
TGTGCTAGCAGCTCAACGGGACTAGCGGAGACCCAGTACTTC
CASSSTGLAETQYF
>TRBJ2-3|NA|NA|13|TRBV6-5
TGTGCCAGCAGTTGGCGTAGAACAGATACGCAGTATTTT
CASSWRRTDTQYF
>TRBJ1-3|NA|NA|12|TRBV23-1
TGCGCCAGCAGGTCTTTCGAAAACACCATATATTTT
CASRSFENTIYF
>TRBJ2-7|NA|TRBD1|14|TRBV11-3
TGTGCCAGCAGCTTCCGACAGGGGGCCGGGGAGCAGTACTTC
CASSFRQGAGEQYF
>TRBJ1-1|NA|NA|13|TRBV4-1
TGCGCCAGCAGCCGGGGGCGAGGGACTGAAGCTTTCTTT
CASSRGRGTEAFF
>TRBJ2-3|NA|NA|14|TRBV6-2/TRBV6-3
TGTGCCAGCAGTTACCCGGGCAGCACAGATACGCAGTATTTT
CASSYPGSTDTQYF
>TRBJ2-4|NA|NA|15|TRBV15
TGTGCCACCAGCAGAGAATATACAGCCAAAAACATTCAGTACTTC
CATSREYTAKNIQYF
>TRBJ2-3|once|NA|14|TRBV28
TGTGCCAGCAGCCTAGGTACGCCAACAGATACGCAGTATTTT
CASSLGTPTDTQYF
>TRBJ2-3|NA|TRBD2|14|TRBV7-6
TGTGCCAGCAGCTACGGACTAGCCACAGATACGCAGTATTTT
CASSYGLATDTQYF
>TRBJ2-3|NA|TRBD2|16|TRBV6-1
TGTGCCAGCAGTACTTGGGGCGGCGGGAGTGGAGATACGCAGTATTTT
CASSTWGGGSGDTQYF
>TRBJ1-1|NA|NA|14|TRBV6-2/TRBV6-3
TGTGCCAGCAGTCCCCTAGGGTGGAACACTGAAGCTTTCTTT
CASSPLGWNTEAFF
>TRBJ1-2|few|TRBD1|13|TRBV20-1
TGCAGTGGCTCAGGACAGGGAAAATATGGCTACACCTTC
CSGSGQGKYGYTF
>TRBJ1-3|NA|NA|16|TRBV15
TGTGCCACCAGCAGAGATGGGAGGGCCTCTGGAAACACCATATATTTT
CATSRDGRASGNTIYF
>TRBJ2-4|few|NA|15|TRBV27
TGTGCCAGCAGAAGGACAGCGAACACCAAAAACATTCAGTACTTC
CASRRTANTKNIQYF
>TRBJ1-1|few|TRBD1|22|TRBV15
TGTGCCACCAGCAGAGATTATGACCGGCCATTCACAGGGGGTCGCGAGGACACTGAAGCTTTCTTT
CATSRDYDRPFTGGREDTEAFF
>TRBJ1-1|NA|TRBD1|14|TRBV6-4
TGTGCCAGCAGTCGACACCCTGACAGGGGCGAAGCTTTCTTT
CASSRHPDRGEAFF
>TRBJ2-7|NA|NA|14|TRBV12-3/TRBV12-4
TGTGCCAGCAGTTTTATGGGGGGGCAGAACGAGCAGTACTTC
CASSFMGGQNEQYF
>TRBJ1-2|NA|NA|14|TRBV19
TGTGCCAGCCAAAATTACGCCGGTCACGGTGGCTACACCTTC
CASQNYAGHGGYTF
>TRBJ2-3|NA|TRBD2|16|TRBV5-1
TGCGCCAGCAGCCCGGGACTAGCGGGAGCCCCAGATACGCAGTATTTT
CASSPGLAGAPDTQYF
>TRBJ2-2|NA|NA|15|TRBV4-3
TGCGCCAGCAGCCAAGATTCGACTACGACCGGGGAGCTGTTTTTT
CASSQDSTTTGELFF
>TRBJ1-1|few|TRBD1|14|TRBV20-1
TGCAGTGCTAGAGCGGGGCAGGGGGTCACTGAAGCTTTCTTT
CSARAGQGVTEAFF
>TRBJ1-1|NA|TRBD1|14|TRBV3-1
TGTGCCAGCAGTCGCGAGGACAGGGCCACTGAAGCTTTCTTT
CASSREDRATEAFF
>TRBJ1-5|NA|TRBD1|15|TRBV6-1
TGTGCCAGCTGGACAGGGAACGTCGGCAATCAGCCCCAGCATTTT
CASWTGNVGNQPQHF
>TRBJ2-3|NA|NA|16|TRBV15
TGTGCCACCAGCAGAGGTCTAGCGCCTAGCACAGATACGCAGTATTTT
CATSRGLAPSTDTQYF
>TRBJ2-7|few|TRBD2|15|TRBV6-1
TGTGCCAGCAGCTCTCCAGGCGGGAGCTCCTACGAGCAGTACTTC
CASSSPGGSSYEQYF
>TRBJ2-5|NA|NA|14|TRBV12-3/TRBV12-4
TGTGCCAGCAGTCTAAGCGCGGGGAGAGAGACCCAGTACTTC
CASSLSAGRETQYF
>TRBJ1-3|NA|NA|13|TRBV7-9
TGTGCCAGCAGCTTGACGGGGGAAAACACCATATATTTT
CASSLTGENTIYF
>TRBJ1-2|few|NA|12|TRBV12-3/TRBV12-4
TGTGCCAGCAGTTCCAGGGTCGGTGGCTACACCTTC
CASSSRVGGYTF
>TRBJ1-6|NA|NA|17|TRBV7-8
TGTGCCAGCAGCCAGACCTCCGATCTCATCGGGGGGTCACCCCTCCACTTT
CASSQTSDLIGGSPLHF
>TRBJ1-1|NA|NA|14|TRBV11-2
TGTGCCAGCAGCTTCGGGGGGGTAGCCACTGAAGCTTTCTTT
CASSFGGVATEAFF
>TRBJ2-1|NA|TRBD2|18|TRBV19
TGTGCCAGTAGTACTCCTGGACTAGCGGGAGGGCTTTCCAATGAGCAGTTCTTC
CASSTPGLAGGLSNEQFF
>TRBJ2-5|NA|NA|12|TRBV20-1
TGCAGTGCCAAGTCGGGGAGCGAGACCCAGTACTTC
CSAKSGSETQYF
>TRBJ2-2|once|NA|16|TRBV7-9
TGTGCCAGCAGCTTGGACCGCCCCAGGAGCACCGGGGAGCTGTTTTTT
CASSLDRPRSTGELFF
>TRBJ2-5|few|NA|14|TRBV11-2
TGTGCCAGCAGCTTAGTCGGGGGCCAAGAGACCCAGTACTTC
CASSLVGGQETQYF
>TRBJ2-7|NA|TRBD2|14|TRBV20-1
TGCAGTGCCCGGGGCCAGCGGGAGGGGTGGGAGCAGTACTTC
CSARGQREGWEQYF
>TRBJ2-5|few|TRBD2|13|TRBV30
TGTGCCTGGAGCGGGGGGATGTGGGAGACCCAGTACTTC
CAWSGGMWETQYF
>TRBJ2-7|NA|TRBD1|13|TRBV29-1
TGCAGCGTTGGACAGGGGGCAGCCTACGAGCAGTACTTC
CSVGQGAAYEQYF
>TRBJ2-1|NA|TRBD1|18|TRBV24-1
TGTGCCATCTTTCCCCCGGCAACAGGGGGCCGGTCCTACAATGAGCAGTTCTTC
CAIFPPATGGRSYNEQFF
>TRBJ1-5|once|NA|13|TRBV27
TGTGCCAGCAAGGGGGAGGGGATCCAGCCCCAGCATTTT
CASKGEGIQPQHF
>TRBJ1-2|few|NA|15|TRBV18
TGTGCCAGCTCACCATACGCGGGGATAAACTATGGCTACACCTTC
CASSPYAGINYGYTF
>TRBJ1-1|NA|NA|15|TRBV11-3
TGTGCCAGCAGCTTACGGCTGGGCGCGGCCACTGAAGCTTTCTTT
CASSLRLGAATEAFF
>TRBJ2-3|NA|NA|17|TRBV5-4
TGTGCCAGCACCTTTCCCGGGAACACCCAGGGCACAGATACGCAGTATTTT
CASTFPGNTQGTDTQYF
>TRBJ1-1|NA|NA|13|TRBV19
TGTGCCGGTTCACAGAAGGGGGACACTGAAGCTTTCTTT
CAGSQKGDTEAFF
>TRBJ1-1|NA|NA|15|TRBV5-4
TGTGCCAGCAGCTTGGGTTCACATTCGAACACTGAAGCTTTCTTT
CASSLGSHSNTEAFF
>TRBJ2-5|NA|TRBD2|13|TRBV20-1
TGCAGTGCTCGACTAGCGCCGCAAGAGACCCAGTACTTC
CSARLAPQETQYF
>TRBJ1-5|few|NA|13|TRBV20-1
TGCAGTGCTAGAGATTACCTTGATCAGCCCCAGCATTTT
CSARDYLDQPQHF
>TRBJ2-3|NA|NA|13|TRBV24-1
TGTGCCACCTCCGGGGGCAAGACAGATACGCAGTATTTT
CATSGGKTDTQYF
>TRBJ1-6|NA|NA|14|TRBV6-5
TGTGCCAGCAGTTATTCAGCTTGGGGCTCACCCCTCCACTTT
CASSYSAWGSPLHF
>TRBJ2-1|NA|NA|15|TRBV11-3
TGTGCCAGCAGCTGGTCCAATCCGTCCTACAATGAGCAGTTCTTC
CASSWSNPSYNEQFF
>TRBJ2-5|NA|NA|15|TRBV5-1
TGCGCCAGCAGCTTGGCTGGGGGTCTAAAAGAGACCCAGTACTTC
CASSLAGGLKETQYF
>TRBJ2-7|few|TRBD2|16|TRBV12-3/TRBV12-4
TGTGCCAGCAGTTGGTGGGCGGGAGCCCACTCCTACGAGCAGTACTTC
CASSWWAGAHSYEQYF
>TRBJ1-3|NA|NA|14|TRBV20-1
TGCAGTGCCGGAGACCCAAACTCTGGAAACACCATATATTTT
CSAGDPNSGNTIYF
>TRBJ1-5|few|NA|14|TRBV20-1
TGCAGTGCTAGTATGGGGGTCGGCAATCAGCCCCAGCATTTT
CSASMGVGNQPQHF
>TRBJ1-6|few|TRBD1|13|TRBV12-3/TRBV12-4
TGTGCCAGCAGGGGACAGGCAGGGTCACCCCTCCACTTT
CASRGQAGSPLHF
>TRBJ2-1|NA|NA|11|TRBV27
TGTGCCAGCCTCCGGGGCAATGAGCAGTTCTTC
CASLRGNEQFF
>TRBJ2-6|once|NA|16|TRBV6-1
TGTGCCAGCAAGAGATGGGAGAGCTCTGGGGCCAACGTCCTGACTTTC
CASKRWESSGANVLTF
>TRBJ2-1|NA|NA|14|TRBV7-2
TGTGCCAGCAGCGCCGGGACCCAATACAATGAGCAGTTCTTC
CASSAGTQYNEQFF
>TRBJ1-1|NA|NA|13|TRBV25-1
TGTGCCAGCAGTGACAGACACGAGGGGGAAGCTTTCTTT
CASSDRHEGEAFF